This is a list of T cell receptor beta chains from one sample in a study of OX40 agonist ivuxolimab in advanced cancers. TCRdb keeps only in-frame clones here, not all; method: immunoSEQ multiplex PCR. The sample lists around 70,000 clones, about 84% occurring once. Sequencing was performed on CD4+ or CD8+ T cells sorted from blood, taken in a trial of the OX40 agonist ivuxolimab. The receptor source for this set is an adult with an advanced solid tumor such as melanoma, head and neck, liver or kidney cancer. The CDR3 runs from the conserved cysteine through the conserved F or W. D genes are given only for firm matches. Clone size appears in some rows only: once, few, many, or a class for an expanded clone.

v_gene	abundance	j_gene	d_gene	CDR3nt	CDR3aa
TRBV5-1	.	TRBJ1-1	.	TGCGCCAGCAGCTTGGCCTCGGGGGTTGAAGCTTTCTTT	CASSLASGVEAFF
TRBV2	.	TRBJ1-2	.	TGTGCCAGGAGCTGGGGGGTGCGGGAACGTGGCTACACCTTC	CARSWGVRERGYTF
TRBV6-5	few	TRBJ2-7	.	TGTGCCAGCCGGGCAGGGGTTACCTACGAGCAGTACTTC	CASRAGVTYEQYF
TRBV4-1	.	TRBJ1-5	TRBD1	TGCGCCAGCAGCCACGATAGGACAGGGGTGGGCAATCAGCCCCAGCATTTT	CASSHDRTGVGNQPQHF
TRBV9	.	TRBJ1-4	.	TGTGCCAGCAGCGCCAGGGCCGGACGCGATGAAAAACTGTTTTTT	CASSARAGRDEKLFF
TRBV7-9	.	TRBJ2-7	.	TGTGCCAGCAGCTTAGATGCAGGGCCGGCCTACGAGCAGTACTTC	CASSLDAGPAYEQYF
TRBV5-4	.	TRBJ2-1	.	TGTGCCAGCAGCTTGGCTCTTTTCAATGAGCAGTTCTTC	CASSLALFNEQFF
TRBV11-2	.	TRBJ1-3	.	TGTGCCAGCAGCCCGCAGATTAAAAACACCATATATTTT	CASSPQIKNTIYF
TRBV30	.	TRBJ2-6	.	TGTGCCTGGAGTCAAAGCCTCCCCTCTGGGGCCAACGTCCTGACTTTC	CAWSQSLPSGANVLTF
TRBV4-2	.	TRBJ2-3	.	TGTGCCAGCAGCCAAGATCGGGTTAGCAAGGAGGACACAGATACGCAGTATTTT	CASSQDRVSKEDTDTQYF
TRBV19	.	TRBJ1-1	TRBD1	TGTGCCAGTAGTATAGATCTACGCCGGACAGGGCGGGGCACTGAAGCTTTCTTT	CASSIDLRRTGRGTEAFF
TRBV2	few	TRBJ2-1	.	TGTGCCAGCAGTGAAGACTCCTCCTACAATGAGCAGTTCTTC	CASSEDSSYNEQFF
TRBV11-1	.	TRBJ2-1	.	TGTGCCAGCAGCTTACAAAGTCCTGAGCAGTTCTTC	CASSLQSPEQFF